This TCR beta chain was captured by sequencing in a study of CD8 T cells in ankylosing spondylitis. Overall study findings and caveats: Previously reported in reactive arthritis synovial fluid and blood were some of the motif variants. A TCR beta motif made of roughly eight highly homologous variants seemed typical of ankylosing spondylitis blood.

This clonotype was found a few times. The antigen remains undetermined. Germline CDR1 is SGHRS and CDR2 is YFSETQ. J gave up 7 bases and V 2 bases, and 8 bases lay outside the gene matches. The CDR3 is made up of 15 amino acids. TCRdb redid the calling of the 5' RACE reads with MiXCR, one entry per CDR3 protein. The sample lists roughly 180,000 distinct CDR3 sequences, roughly 10% seen once, with about 29% in the top ten. The chain has TRBV5-1 and TRBJ2-1, with 8 bases matching TRBD2. This receptor was identified in a male donor with ankylosing spondylitis or in good health (not recorded which). Source material: blood, either unsorted or a sorted T cell fraction (not recorded which). The CDR3 nucleotides are TGCGCCAGCAGCTTAGGCGGGGGCGGGGGGAATGAGCAGTTCTTC. This encodes CASSLGGGGGNEQFF.